The entry that follows covers one T cell receptor beta chain sequence. This clone was observed once. Its antigen target is currently unknown. Base qualities are missing; no much larger clone stands one base away. The data belong to a study of control samples from healthy donors and cancer patients (TCRdb year 2020). V is reduced by 1 base and J by 1 base, leaving a spacing of 16 bases between them. From the cysteine through the phenylalanine, the CDR3 covers 17 amino acids. Here the CDR3 DNA is all that survives: 51 bases in frame from base 1. Via the germline V gene, CDR1 is SGHDN and CDR2 FVKESK. Preparation of the library involved the immunoSEQ multiplex PCR assay. TCRdb obtained this table from immuneACCESS and retained in-frame rearrangements with V and J assigned. These tables miss some clones; where compared with another copy, unresolved V genes account for less than half of the shortfall, and the remainder is unexplained. In all, the sample holds 150,000 or so clones, and about 94% of those were seen once. Around 8% of the sample comes from the top ten.

The chain uses TRBV14 and TRBJ1-1, and possibly TRBD1, on 5 matching bases. The sequence was collected from a woman aged 40 to 49 in good health. The sample was blood. The DNA reads as follows: TGTGCCAGCAGCCAAGGTTGGGGGGAGAGAGGGAACACTGAAGCTTTCTTT. Its protein is CASSQGWGERGNTEAFF.